This is a list of T cell receptor beta chains from one sample in a study of blood T cell repertoires in COVID-19. Measured with immunoSEQ multiplex PCR; TCRdb has only the in-frame clones, and not every one. The sample includes a few hundred thousand clones, roughly 90% of them seen just once. What was sequenced was peripheral blood. The receptors shown here come from a man in his thirties or forties with acute or convalescent COVID-19. Both conserved end residues are trimmed from each CDR3.

V gene,J gene,CDR3 protein
TRBV19,TRBJ1-3,ASRTGYGSGNTIY
TRBV3-1/TRBV3-2,TRBJ1-1,ASSQLASTEAF
TRBV5-1,TRBJ1-5,ASSRQSGSNQPQH
TRBV12-3/TRBV12-4,TRBJ1-5,ASTTDSYQPQH
TRBV6-5,TRBJ1-2,ASKGQGANYGYT
TRBV6-5,TRBJ2-3,ASSQRALSDTQY
TRBV7-2,TRBJ2-7,ASSRGTSRGYEQY
TRBV19,TRBJ2-2,ASSIPGTGGITGELF
TRBV2,TRBJ1-4,ASSVQGLNEKLF
TRBV14,TRBJ2-1,ASSQSNYNEQF
TRBV18,TRBJ2-6,ASSPPPSGIVPGANVLT
TRBV28,TRBJ2-7,ASSSDSYEQY
TRBV5-6,TRBJ1-4,ASSFGTGNEKLF
TRBV6-5,TRBJ1-5,ASRTGNQPQH
TRBV27,TRBJ1-6,ASGVWAGNSHSPLH
TRBV10-3,TRBJ1-1,AISDLDSNTEAF
TRBV7-4,TRBJ2-1,ASTLSSGDNNEQF
TRBV7-6,TRBJ2-5,ASSTRLAGGLTQETQY
TRBV5-1,TRBJ2-3,ASRSVLAYDTQY
TRBV6-5,TRBJ1-1,ASSRQWEAF
TRBV7-9,TRBJ1-1,ASSLKSQNTEAF
TRBV7-9,TRBJ2-3,ASSSGGGSSDTQY
TRBV5-6,TRBJ2-7,ASRRGTILYEQY